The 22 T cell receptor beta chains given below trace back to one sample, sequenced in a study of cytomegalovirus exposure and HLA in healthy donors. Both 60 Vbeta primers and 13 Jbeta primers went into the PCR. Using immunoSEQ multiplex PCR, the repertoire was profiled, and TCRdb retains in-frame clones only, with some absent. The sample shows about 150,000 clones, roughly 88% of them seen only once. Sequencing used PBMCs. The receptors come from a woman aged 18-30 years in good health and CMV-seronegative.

The CDR3 spells CASSVAYGQGRGYTF. Here the CDR3 DNA reads TGTGCCAGCAGCGTAGCTTACGGACAGGGGAGAGGCTACACCTTC. This chain connects TRBV9 to TRBJ1-2; TRBD1 aligns across 9 bases. The CDR3 consists of 15 residues. The V segment lost 0 bases and the J segment 8 bases; nucleotides outside the gene matches: 8. Germline lookup yields CDR1 SGDLS and CDR2 YYNGEE.

CDR3 DNA: TGCGCCAGCAGCATATCAGGGGGCAGTGCTTTCTTT. The encoded protein is CASSISGGSAFF. This rearrangement joins TRBV5-1 to TRBJ1-1; 8 bases agree with TRBD1. This CDR3 has 12 amino acids. Per the germline V gene, CDR1 is SGHRS and CDR2 is YFSETQ. V shed 4 bases, J shed 11 bases, and the junction held 7 bases outside the gene matches.

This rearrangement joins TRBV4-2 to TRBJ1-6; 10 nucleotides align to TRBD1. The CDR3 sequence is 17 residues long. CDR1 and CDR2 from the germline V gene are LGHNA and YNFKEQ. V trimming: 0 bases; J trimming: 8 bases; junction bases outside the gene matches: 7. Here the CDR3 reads CASSQDYTGQGYSPLHF. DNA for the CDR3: TGTGCCAGCAGCCAAGACTACACGGGACAGGGGTATTCACCCCTCCACTTT.

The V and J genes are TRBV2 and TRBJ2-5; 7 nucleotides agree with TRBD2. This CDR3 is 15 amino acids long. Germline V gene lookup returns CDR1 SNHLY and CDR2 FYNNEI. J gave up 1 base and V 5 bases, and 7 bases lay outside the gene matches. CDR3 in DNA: TGTGCCAGCAGTTGGGCTAGCGGACCCCAAGAGACCCAGTACTTC. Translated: CASSWASGPQETQYF. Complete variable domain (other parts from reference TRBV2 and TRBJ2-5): EPEVTQTPSHQVTQMGQEVILRCVPISNHLYFYWYRQILGQKVEFLVSFYNNEISEKSEIFDDQFSVERPDGSNFTLKIRSTKLEDSAMYFCASSWASGPQETQYFGPGTRLLVL.

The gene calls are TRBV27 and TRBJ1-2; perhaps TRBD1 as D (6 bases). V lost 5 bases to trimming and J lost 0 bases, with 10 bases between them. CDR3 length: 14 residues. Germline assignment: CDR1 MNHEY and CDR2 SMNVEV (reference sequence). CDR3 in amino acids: CASSPEGANYGYTF. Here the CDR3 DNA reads TGTGCCAGCAGTCCTGAGGGGGCTAACTATGGCTACACCTTC.

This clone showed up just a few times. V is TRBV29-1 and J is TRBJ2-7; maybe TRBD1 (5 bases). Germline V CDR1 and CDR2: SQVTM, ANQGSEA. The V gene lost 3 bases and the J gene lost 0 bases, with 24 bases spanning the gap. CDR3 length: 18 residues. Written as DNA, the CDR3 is TGCAGCGTTGAGGGTCGGCCAGGGAAAGGCCAGAGCTCCTACGAGCAGTACTTC. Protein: CSVEGRPGKGQSSYEQYF.

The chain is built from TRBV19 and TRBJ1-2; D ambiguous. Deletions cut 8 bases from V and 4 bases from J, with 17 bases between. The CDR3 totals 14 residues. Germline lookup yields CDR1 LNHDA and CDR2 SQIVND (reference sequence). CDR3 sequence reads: CASGEVSAFYGYTF. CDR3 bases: TGTGCCAGTGGGGAGGTATCGGCCTTCTATGGCTACACCTTC. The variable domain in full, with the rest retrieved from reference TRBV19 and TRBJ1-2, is DGGITQSPKYLFRKEGQNVTLSCEQNLNHDAMYWYRQDPGQGLRLIYYSQIVNDFQKGDIAEGYSVSREKKESFPLTVTSAQKNPTAFYLCASGEVSAFYGYTFGSGTRLTVV.

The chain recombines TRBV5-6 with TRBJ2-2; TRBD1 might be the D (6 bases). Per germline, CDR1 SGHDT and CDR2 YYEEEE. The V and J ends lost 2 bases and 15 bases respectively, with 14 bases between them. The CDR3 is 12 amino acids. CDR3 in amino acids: CASSFGGDGVFF. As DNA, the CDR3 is TGTGCCAGCAGCTTTGGGGGCGATGGGGTGTTTTTT.

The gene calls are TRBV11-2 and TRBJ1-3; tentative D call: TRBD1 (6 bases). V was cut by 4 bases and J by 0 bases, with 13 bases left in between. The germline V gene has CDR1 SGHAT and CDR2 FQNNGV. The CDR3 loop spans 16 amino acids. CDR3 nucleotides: TGTGCCAGCAGCTGGGGGCGACTTAGCTCTGGAAACACCATATATTTT. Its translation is CASSWGRLSSGNTIYF.

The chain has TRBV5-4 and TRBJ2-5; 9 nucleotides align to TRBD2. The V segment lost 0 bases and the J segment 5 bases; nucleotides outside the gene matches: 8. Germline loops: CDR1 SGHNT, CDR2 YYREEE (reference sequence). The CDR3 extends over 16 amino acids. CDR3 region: CASSLGSGGQGETQYF. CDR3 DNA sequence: TGTGCCAGCAGCTTGGGTAGCGGGGGCCAGGGTGAGACCCAGTACTTC. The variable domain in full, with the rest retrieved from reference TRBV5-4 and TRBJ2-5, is ETGVTQSPTHLIKTRGQQVTLRCSSQSGHNTVSWYQQALGQGPQFIFQYYREEENGRGNFPPRFSGLQFPNYSSELNVNALELDDSALYLCASSLGSGGQGETQYFGPGTRLLVL.

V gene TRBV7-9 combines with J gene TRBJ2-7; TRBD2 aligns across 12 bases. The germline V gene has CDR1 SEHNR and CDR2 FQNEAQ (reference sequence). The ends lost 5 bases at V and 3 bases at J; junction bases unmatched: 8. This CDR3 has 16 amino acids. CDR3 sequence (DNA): TGTGCCAGCAGCCTGGGACTAGCGGGTGAAAACTACGAGCAGTACTTC. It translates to CASSLGLAGENYEQYF.

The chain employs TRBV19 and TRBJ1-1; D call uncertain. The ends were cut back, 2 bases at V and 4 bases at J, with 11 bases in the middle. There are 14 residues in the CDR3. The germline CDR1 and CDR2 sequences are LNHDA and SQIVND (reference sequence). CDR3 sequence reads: CASSISGGSTEAFF. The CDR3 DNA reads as TGTGCCAGTAGTATATCTGGAGGGAGCACTGAAGCTTTCTTT.

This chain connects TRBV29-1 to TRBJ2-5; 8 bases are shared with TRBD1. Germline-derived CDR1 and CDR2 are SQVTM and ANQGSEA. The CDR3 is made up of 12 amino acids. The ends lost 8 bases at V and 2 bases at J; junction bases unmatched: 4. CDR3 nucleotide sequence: TGCAGCTTCGGGACAGGACAAGAGACCCAGTACTTC. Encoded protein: CSFGTGQETQYF.

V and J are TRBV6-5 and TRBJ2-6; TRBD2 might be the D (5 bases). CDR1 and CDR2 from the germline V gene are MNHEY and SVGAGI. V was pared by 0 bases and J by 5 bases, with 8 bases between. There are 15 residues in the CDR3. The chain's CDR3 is CASSYSGVWANVLTF. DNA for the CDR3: TGTGCCAGCAGTTACTCGGGAGTATGGGCCAACGTCCTGACTTTC.

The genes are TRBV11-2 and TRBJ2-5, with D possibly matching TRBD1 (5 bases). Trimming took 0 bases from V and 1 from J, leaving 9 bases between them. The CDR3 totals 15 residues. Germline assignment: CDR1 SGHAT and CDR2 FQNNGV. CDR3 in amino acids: CASSLDGAIQETQYF. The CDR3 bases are TGTGCCAGCAGCTTAGATGGGGCGATCCAAGAGACCCAGTACTTC.

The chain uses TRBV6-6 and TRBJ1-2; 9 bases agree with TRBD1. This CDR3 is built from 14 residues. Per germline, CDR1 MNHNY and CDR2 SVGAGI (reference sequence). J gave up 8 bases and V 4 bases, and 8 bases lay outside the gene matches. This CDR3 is CASSSTGGGRGYTF. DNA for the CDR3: TGTGCCAGCAGTTCGACAGGGGGAGGTCGGGGCTACACCTTC.

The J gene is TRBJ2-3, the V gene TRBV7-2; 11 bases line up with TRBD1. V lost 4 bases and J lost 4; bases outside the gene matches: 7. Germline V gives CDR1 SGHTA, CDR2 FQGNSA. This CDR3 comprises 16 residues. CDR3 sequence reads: CASSYTRTGGADTQYF. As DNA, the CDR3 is TGTGCCAGCAGCTACACAAGGACAGGGGGCGCAGATACGCAGTATTTT.

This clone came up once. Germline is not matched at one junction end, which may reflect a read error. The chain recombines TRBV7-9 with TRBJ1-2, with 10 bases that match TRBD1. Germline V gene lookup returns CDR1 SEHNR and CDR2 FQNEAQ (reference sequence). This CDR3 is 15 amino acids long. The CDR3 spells CSSSLEGTGVYGYTF. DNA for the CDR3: TGTTCCAGCAGCTTAGAGGGGACAGGGGTCTATGGCTACACCTTC. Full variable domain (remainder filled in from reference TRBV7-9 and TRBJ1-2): DTGVSQNPRHKITKRGQNVTFRCDPISEHNRLYWYRQTLGQGPEFLTYFQNEAQLEKSRLLSDRFSAERPKGSFSTLEIQRTEQGDSAMYLCSSSLEGTGVYGYTFGSGTRLTVV.

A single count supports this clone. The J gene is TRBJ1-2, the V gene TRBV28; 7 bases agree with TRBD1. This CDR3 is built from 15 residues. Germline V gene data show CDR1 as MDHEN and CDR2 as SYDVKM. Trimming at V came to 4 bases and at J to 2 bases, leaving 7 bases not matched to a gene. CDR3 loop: CASSSTGVGNYGYTF. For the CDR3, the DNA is TGTGCCAGCAGTTCCACAGGGGTTGGGAACTATGGCTACACCTTC.

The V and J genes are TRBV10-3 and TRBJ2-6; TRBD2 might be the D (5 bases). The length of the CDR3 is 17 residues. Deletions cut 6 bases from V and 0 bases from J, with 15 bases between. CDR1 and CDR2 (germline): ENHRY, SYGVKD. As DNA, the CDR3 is TGTGCCATCAGACGGGAAGATCTAAACTCTGGGGCCAACGTCCTGACTTTC. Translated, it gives CAIRREDLNSGANVLTF.

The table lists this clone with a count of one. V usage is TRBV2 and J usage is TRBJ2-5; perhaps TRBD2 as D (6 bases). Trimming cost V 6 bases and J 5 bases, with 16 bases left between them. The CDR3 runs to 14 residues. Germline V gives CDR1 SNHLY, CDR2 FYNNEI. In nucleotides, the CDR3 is TGTGCCAGCAGCGTGGCGCGGGGCCCGGAGACCCAGTACTTC. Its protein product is CASSVARGPETQYF.

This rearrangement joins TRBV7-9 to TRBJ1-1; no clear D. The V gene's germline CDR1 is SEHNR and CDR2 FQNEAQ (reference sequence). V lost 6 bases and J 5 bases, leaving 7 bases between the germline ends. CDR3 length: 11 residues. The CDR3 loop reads CASSPGTEAFF. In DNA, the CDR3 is TGTGCCAGCAGTCCCGGGACTGAAGCTTTCTTT.